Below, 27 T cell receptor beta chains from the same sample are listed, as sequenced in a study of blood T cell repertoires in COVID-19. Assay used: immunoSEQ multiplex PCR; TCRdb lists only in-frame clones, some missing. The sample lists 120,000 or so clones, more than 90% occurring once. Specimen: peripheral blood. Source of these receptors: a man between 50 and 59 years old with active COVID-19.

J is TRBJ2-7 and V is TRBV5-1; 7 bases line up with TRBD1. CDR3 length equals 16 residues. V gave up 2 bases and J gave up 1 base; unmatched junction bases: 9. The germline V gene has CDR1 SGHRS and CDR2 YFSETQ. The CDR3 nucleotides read TGCGCCAGCAGCTTAAATCTGGACAGGCAATCCTACGAGCAGTACTTC. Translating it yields CASSLNLDRQSYEQYF. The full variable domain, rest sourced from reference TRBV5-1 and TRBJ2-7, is KAGVTQTPRYLIKTRGQQVTLSCSPISGHRSVSWYQQTPGQGLQFLFEYFSETQRNKGNFPGRFSGRQFSNSRSEMNVSTLELGDSALYLCASSLNLDRQSYEQYFGPGTRLTVT.

The CDR3 nucleotides are TGTGCCAGCAGCACCTCTCCCGGACTAGCGACTGAGCAGTTCTTC. It specifies CASSTSPGLATEQFF. V usage is TRBV11-3 and J usage is TRBJ2-1; TRBD2 matches 9 bases. CDR1 and CDR2 (germline): SGHNT, YENEEA. The CDR3 spans 15 residues. V was pared by 5 bases and J by 9 bases, with 11 bases of the junction left unmatched.

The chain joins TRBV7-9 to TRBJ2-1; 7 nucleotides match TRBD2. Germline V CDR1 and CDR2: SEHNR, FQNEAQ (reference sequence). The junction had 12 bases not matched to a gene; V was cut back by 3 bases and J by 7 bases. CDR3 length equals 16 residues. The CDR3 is CASSLVLAGVGNEQFF. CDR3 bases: TGTGCCAGCAGCTTGGTACTGGCGGGAGTGGGGAATGAGCAGTTCTTC.

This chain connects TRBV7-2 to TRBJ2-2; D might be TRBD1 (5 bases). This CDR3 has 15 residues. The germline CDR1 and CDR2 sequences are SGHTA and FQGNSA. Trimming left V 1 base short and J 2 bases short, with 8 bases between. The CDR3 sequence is CASSLVGANTGELFF. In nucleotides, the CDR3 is TGTGCCAGCAGCTTAGTTGGGGCTAACACCGGGGAGCTGTTTTTT.

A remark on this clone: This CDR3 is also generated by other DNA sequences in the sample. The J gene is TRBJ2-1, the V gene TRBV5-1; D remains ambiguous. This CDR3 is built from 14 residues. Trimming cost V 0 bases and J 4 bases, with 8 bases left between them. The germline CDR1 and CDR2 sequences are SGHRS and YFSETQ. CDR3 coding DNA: TGCGCCAGCAGCTTGGGGCAGGTATACAATGAGCAGTTCTTC. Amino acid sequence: CASSLGQVYNEQFF.

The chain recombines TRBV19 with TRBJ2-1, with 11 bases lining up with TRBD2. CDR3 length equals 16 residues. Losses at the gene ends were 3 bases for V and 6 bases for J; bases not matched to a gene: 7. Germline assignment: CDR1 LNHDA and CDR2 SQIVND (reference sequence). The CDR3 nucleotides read TGTGCCAGTAGTATCGGTCTTAGCGGGAGGGCCAATGAGCAGTTCTTC. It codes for CASSIGLSGRANEQFF.

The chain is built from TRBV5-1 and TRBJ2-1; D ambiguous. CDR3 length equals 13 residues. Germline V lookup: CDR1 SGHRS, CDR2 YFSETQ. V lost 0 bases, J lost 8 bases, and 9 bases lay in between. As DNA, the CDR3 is TGCGCCAGCAGCTTGGCCTTGTCCGATGAGCAGTTCTTC. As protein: CASSLALSDEQFF.

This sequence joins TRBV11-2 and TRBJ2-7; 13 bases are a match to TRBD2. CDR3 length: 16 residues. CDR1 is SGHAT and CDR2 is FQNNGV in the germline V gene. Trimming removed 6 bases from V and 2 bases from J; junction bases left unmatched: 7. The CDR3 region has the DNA TGTGCCAGCAGTATCGCGGGACTAGCGGGGACCTACGAGCAGTACTTC. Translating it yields CASSIAGLAGTYEQYF.

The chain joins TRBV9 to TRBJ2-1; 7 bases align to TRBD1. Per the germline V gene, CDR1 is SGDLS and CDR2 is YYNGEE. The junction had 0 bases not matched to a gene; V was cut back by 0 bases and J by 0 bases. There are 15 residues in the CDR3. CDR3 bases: TGTGCCAGCAGCGTAGGACAGGGCTCCTACAATGAGCAGTTCTTC. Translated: CASSVGQGSYNEQFF.

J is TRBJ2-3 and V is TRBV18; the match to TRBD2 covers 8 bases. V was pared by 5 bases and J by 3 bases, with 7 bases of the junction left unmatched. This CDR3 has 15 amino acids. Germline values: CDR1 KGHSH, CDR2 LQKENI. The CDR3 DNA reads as TGTGCCAGCTCATCGTTAGCGGGAATTACAGATACGCAGTATTTT. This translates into CASSSLAGITDTQYF.

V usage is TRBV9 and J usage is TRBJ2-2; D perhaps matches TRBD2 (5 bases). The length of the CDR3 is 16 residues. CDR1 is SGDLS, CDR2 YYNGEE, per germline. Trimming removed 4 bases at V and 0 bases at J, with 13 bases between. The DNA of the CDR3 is TGTGCCAGCAGCCCCCCGGGGAAGTCGAACACCGGGGAGCTGTTTTTT. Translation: CASSPPGKSNTGELFF.

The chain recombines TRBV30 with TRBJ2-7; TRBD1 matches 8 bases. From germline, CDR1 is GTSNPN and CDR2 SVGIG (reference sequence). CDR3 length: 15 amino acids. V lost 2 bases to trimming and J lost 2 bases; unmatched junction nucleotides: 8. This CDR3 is CAWSSAGTGPYEQYV. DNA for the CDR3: TGTGCCTGGAGTTCGGCCGGGACAGGACCCTACGAGCAGTACGTC.

For the CDR3, the DNA is TGTGCCAGCAGCTTAGATCGGGGGACTAGCGGGAGGTCCACAGATACGCAGTATTTT. Its protein is CASSLDRGTSGRSTDTQYF. The chain uses TRBV11-3 and TRBJ2-3, with 15 bases matching TRBD2. CDR1 and CDR2 (germline): SGHNT, YENEEA. The CDR3 runs to 19 residues. The V and J ends lost 0 bases and 2 bases, in that order; junction bases with no gene match: 6.

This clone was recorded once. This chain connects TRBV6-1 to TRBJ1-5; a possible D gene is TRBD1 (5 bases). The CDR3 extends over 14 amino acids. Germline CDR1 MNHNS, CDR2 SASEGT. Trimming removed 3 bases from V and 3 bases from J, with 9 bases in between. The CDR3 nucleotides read TGTGCCAGCAGTGATTGGGGCTTCAATCAGCCCCAGCATTTT. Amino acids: CASSDWGFNQPQHF.

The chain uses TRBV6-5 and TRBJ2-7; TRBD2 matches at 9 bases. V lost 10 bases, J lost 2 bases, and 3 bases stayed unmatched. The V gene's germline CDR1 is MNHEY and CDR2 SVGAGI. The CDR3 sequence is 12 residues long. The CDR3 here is CATAGGPYEQYF. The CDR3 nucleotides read TGTGCCACCGCGGGGGGGCCCTACGAGCAGTACTTC.

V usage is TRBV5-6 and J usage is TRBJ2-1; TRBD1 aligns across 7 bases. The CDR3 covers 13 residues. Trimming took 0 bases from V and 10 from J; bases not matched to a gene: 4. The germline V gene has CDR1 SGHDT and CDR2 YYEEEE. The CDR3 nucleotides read TGTGCCAGCAGCTTGGGAGACAGGGACGAGCAGTTCTTC. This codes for CASSLGDRDEQFF.

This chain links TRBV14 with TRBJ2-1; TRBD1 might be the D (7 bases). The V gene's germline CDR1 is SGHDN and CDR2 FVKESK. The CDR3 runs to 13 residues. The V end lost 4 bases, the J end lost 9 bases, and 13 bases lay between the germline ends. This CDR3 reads CASSPGGGGEQFF. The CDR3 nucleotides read TGTGCCAGCAGCCCCGGAGGGGGCGGTGAGCAGTTCTTC.

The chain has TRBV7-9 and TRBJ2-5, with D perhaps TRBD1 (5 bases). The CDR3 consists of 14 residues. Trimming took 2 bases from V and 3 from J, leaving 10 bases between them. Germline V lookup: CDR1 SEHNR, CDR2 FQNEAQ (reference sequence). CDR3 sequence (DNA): TGTGCCAGCAGCTTAATGGCAGGGAAAGAGACCCAGTACTTC. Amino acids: CASSLMAGKETQYF. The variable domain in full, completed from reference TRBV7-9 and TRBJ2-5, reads DTGVSQNPRHKITKRGQNVTFRCDPISEHNRLYWYRQTLGQGPEFLTYFQNEAQLEKSRLLSDRFSAERPKGSFSTLEIQRTEQGDSAMYLCASSLMAGKETQYFGPGTRLLVL.

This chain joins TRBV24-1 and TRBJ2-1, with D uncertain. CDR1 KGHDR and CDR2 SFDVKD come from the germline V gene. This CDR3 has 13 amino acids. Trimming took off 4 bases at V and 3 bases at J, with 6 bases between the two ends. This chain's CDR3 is CATSDNNYNEQFF. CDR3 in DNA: TGTGCCACCAGTGACAACAACTACAATGAGCAGTTCTTC.

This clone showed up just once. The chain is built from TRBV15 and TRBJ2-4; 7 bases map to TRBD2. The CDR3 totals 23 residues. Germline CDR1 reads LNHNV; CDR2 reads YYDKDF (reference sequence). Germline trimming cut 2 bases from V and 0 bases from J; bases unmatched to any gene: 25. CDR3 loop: CATSRTSKPGLSNPQLAKNIQYF. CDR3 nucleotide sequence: TGTGCCACCAGCAGAACATCTAAACCGGGACTATCCAACCCCCAACTAGCCAAAAACATTCAGTACTTC.

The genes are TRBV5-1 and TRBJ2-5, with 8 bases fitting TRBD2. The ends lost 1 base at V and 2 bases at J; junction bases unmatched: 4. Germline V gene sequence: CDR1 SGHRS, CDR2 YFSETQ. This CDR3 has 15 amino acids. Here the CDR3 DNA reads TGCGCCAGCAGCTTGAGTGGGACTAGTCAAGAGACCCAGTACTTC. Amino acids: CASSLSGTSQETQYF.

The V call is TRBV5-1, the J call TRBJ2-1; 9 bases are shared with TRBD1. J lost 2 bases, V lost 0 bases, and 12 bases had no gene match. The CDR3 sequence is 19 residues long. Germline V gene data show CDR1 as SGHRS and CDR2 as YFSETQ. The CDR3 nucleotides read TGCGCCAGCAGCTTGGCACTTACTGAGGACAGGGGCCCCTACAATGAGCAGTTCTTC. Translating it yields CASSLALTEDRGPYNEQFF.

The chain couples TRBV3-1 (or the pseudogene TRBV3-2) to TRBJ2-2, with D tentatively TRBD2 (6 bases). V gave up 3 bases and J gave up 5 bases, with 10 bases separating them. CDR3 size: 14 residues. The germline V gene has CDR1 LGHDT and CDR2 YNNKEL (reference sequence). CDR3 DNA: TGTGCCAGCAGCCAGGGGGGAGCGACCGGGGAGCTGTTTTTT. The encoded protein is CASSQGGATGELFF.

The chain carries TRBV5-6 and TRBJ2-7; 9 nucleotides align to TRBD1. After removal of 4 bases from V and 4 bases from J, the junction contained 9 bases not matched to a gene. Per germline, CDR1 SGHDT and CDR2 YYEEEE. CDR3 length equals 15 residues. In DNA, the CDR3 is TGTGCCAGCAGCCCCAGGACAGGGGAACTATACGAGCAGTACGTC. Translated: CASSPRTGELYEQYV.

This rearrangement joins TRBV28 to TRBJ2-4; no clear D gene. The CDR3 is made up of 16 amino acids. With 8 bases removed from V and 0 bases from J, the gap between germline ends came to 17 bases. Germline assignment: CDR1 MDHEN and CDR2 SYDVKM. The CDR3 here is CASRSDGLLAKNIQYF. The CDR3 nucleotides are TGTGCCAGCCGGAGCGACGGCCTTTTAGCCAAAAACATTCAGTACTTC.

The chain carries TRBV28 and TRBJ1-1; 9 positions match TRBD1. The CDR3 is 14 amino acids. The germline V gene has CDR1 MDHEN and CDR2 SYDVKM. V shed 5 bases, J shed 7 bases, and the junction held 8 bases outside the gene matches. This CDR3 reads CASSPGQGSGEAFF. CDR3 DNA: TGTGCCAGCAGTCCGGGACAGGGTTCGGGTGAAGCTTTCTTT.

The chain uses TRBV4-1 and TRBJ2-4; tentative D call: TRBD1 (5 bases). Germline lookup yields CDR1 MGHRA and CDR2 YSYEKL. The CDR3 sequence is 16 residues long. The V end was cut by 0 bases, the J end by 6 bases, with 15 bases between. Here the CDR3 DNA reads TGCGCCAGCAGCCAAGATAGGGGTCAGCCCGGAAACATTCAGTACTTC. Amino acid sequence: CASSQDRGQPGNIQYF.